The subject of this entry is one T cell receptor (beta chain). Relative to the germline gene, one junction end is altered; a read error may explain this. Primers for the PCR totalled 60 Vbeta and 13 Jbeta. Measured with immunoSEQ multiplex PCR; TCRdb has only the in-frame clones, and not every one. This table has 24,000 or so clones, approximately 75% appearing once. This CDR3 comprises 16 residues. Germline V gene data show CDR1 as SSHAT and CDR2 as FNYEAQ (reference sequence). This sample is drawn from a study of cytomegalovirus exposure and HLA in healthy donors. The TCR was taken from a male donor in good health and CMV-seronegative. The chain is built from TRBV7-7 and TRBJ2-3; D possibly corresponds to TRBD2 (6 bases). Sequencing used PBMCs. CDR3 sequence: CASSLLWSGRGDTQYF. For the CDR3, the DNA is TGTGCTAGCAGCCTCCTTTGGTCCGGGAGAGGTGATACGCAGTATTTT.